The 25 T cell receptor beta chains listed next were all sequenced from one sample in a study of T cells after yellow fever vaccination (dated by TCRdb to the late 2010s). Library preparation was by 5' RACE. For sequencing, an Illumina NovaSeq 6000 was employed. TCRdb ran its own pipeline on the public reads, namely fastp trimming at Q25 and MiXCR clone calling, and kept in-frame beta chains. Under each unique CDR3 protein, matching rows form one entry showing the most common genes and DNA. This sample holds 100,000 to 150,000 distinct CDR3 sequences; roughly 9% were observed only once. The biggest ten clones account for roughly 43% of the sample. What the treatment or condition label conveys for this sample: live attenuated yellow fever vaccine strain. The sequenced sample was CD8+ T cells sorted from PBMCs, obtained on the day of the yellow fever booster vaccination. Receptors were obtained from a man aged 18 to 30 who received the YFV17D yellow fever vaccine.

The rearrangement uses TRBV6-6 and TRBJ1-1; D remains unclear. The length of the CDR3 is 12 residues. The germline V gene encodes CDR1 MNHNY and CDR2 SVGAGI (reference sequence). The V and J ends lost 0 bases and 4 bases respectively, with 3 bases between them. This CDR3 reads CASSYSSTEAFF. Here the CDR3 DNA reads TGTGCCAGCAGTTACTCAAGCACTGAAGCTTTCTTT.

This rearrangement joins TRBV5-6 to TRBJ1-2; D may be TRBD1 (5 bases). V shed 0 bases and J shed 5 bases, with 14 bases lying between them. CDR1 and CDR2 from the germline V gene are SGHDT and YYEEEE. This CDR3 contains 15 residues. Here the CDR3 reads CASSLGTPRGYGYTF. The CDR3 DNA follows: TGTGCCAGCAGCTTGGGGACACCCAGAGGATATGGCTACACCTTC.

The table lists this clonotype with a few counts. This chain links TRBV18 with TRBJ1-1; D is unclear. The CDR3 covers 13 residues. Germline assignment: CDR1 KGHSH and CDR2 LQKENI. Deletions cut 0 bases from V and 1 base from J, with 3 bases between. CDR3 in DNA: TGTGCCAGCTCACCACCAGCGAACACTGAAGCTTTCTTT. Amino acids: CASSPPANTEAFF.

V usage is TRBV7-3 and J usage is TRBJ2-7; tentatively, D is TRBD2 (7 bases). CDR3 length: 17 amino acids. Germline V gives CDR1 SGHTA, CDR2 FQGTGA. Trimming removed 1 base from V and 6 bases from J, with 22 bases in between. The CDR3: CASSLREECRGGPEQYV. The CDR3, as DNA: TGTGCCAGCAGCTTAAGAGAGGAGTGTAGGGGGGGGCCCGAGCAGTACGTC.

V usage is TRBV2 and J usage is TRBJ1-2; D uncertain. The CDR3 covers 16 residues. Germline V CDR1 and CDR2: SNHLY, FYNNEI. V was clipped by 3 bases and J by 6 bases, with 20 bases between them. The CDR3 reads CASSELSFSGPHGYTF. CDR3 bases: TGTGCCAGCAGTGAGCTTTCTTTTTCGGGCCCGCATGGCTACACCTTC. Full variable domain (remainder filled in from reference TRBV2 and TRBJ1-2): EPEVTQTPSHQVTQMGQEVILRCVPISNHLYFYWYRQILGQKVEFLVSFYNNEISEKSEIFDDQFSVERPDGSNFTLKIRSTKLEDSAMYFCASSELSFSGPHGYTFGSGTRLTVV.

This clonotype was counted a few times. The rearrangement uses TRBV2 and TRBJ1-1; D call uncertain. Germline V lookup: CDR1 SNHLY, CDR2 FYNNEI. Trimming took 5 bases from V and 6 from J, leaving 7 bases between them. The CDR3 has 11 amino acids. CDR3 nucleotide sequence: TGTGCCAGCAGTTGGTCCGCTGAAGCTTTCTTT. Protein: CASSWSAEAFF.

This clonotype was detected only a few times. This chain uses TRBV10-3 with TRBJ1-2; possible D gene TRBD1, 5 bases. CDR3 length equals 14 residues. Germline V lookup: CDR1 ENHRY, CDR2 SYGVKD. The ends were cut back, 4 bases at V and 5 bases at J, with 14 bases in the middle. The CDR3 region has the DNA TGTGCCATCAGTGGAGACAGTGATAGTTATGGCTACACCTTC. Its translation is CAISGDSDSYGYTF.

The chain uses TRBV7-6 and TRBJ2-2; D ambiguous. This CDR3 is built from 12 residues. Germline CDR1 and CDR2: SGHVS and FNYEAQ. Trimming took off 2 bases at V and 6 bases at J, with 4 bases between the two ends. For the CDR3, the DNA is TGTGCCAGCAGCTTACTGCCCGGGGAGCTGTTTTTT. Protein product: CASSLLPGELFF.

This clonotype has just a few counts. This chain uses TRBV5-1 with TRBJ2-1; the D is unclear. The V and J ends lost 3 bases and 5 bases respectively, with 3 bases between them. CDR1 and CDR2 (germline): SGHRS, YFSETQ. The CDR3 has 11 residues. CDR3 bases: TGCGCCAGCAGCTACAACAATGAGCAGTTCTTC. It codes for CASSYNNEQFF.

This clonotype has just a few counts. V is TRBV4-2 and J is TRBJ1-5; perhaps TRBD1 as D (5 bases). Germline CDR1 reads LGHNA; CDR2 reads YNFKEQ. The CDR3 length is 18 residues. The V and J ends lost 0 bases and 5 bases respectively, with 20 bases between them. For the CDR3, the DNA is TGTGCCAGCAGCCAAGATATTAGGGGCCAGGGCCTCTATCAGCCCCAGCATTTT. Protein: CASSQDIRGQGLYQPQHF.

This chain connects TRBV29-1 to TRBJ1-4; the D gene is possibly TRBD1 (5 bases). V dropped 4 bases and J dropped 11 bases, with 20 bases sitting between them. Germline loops: CDR1 SQVTM, CDR2 ANQGSEA. The CDR3 spans 14 residues. This CDR3 is CSVVGRASRGKLFF. Here the CDR3 DNA reads TGCAGCGTTGTGGGCAGGGCCAGTCGTGGGAAACTGTTTTTT.

CDR3 in amino acids: CASSEAGIMEQFYEQYF. The CDR3 region has the DNA TGTGCCAGCAGTGAAGCAGGGATTATGGAACAGTTCTACGAGCAGTACTTC. The chain is built from TRBV2 and TRBJ2-7; D call uncertain. V dropped 0 bases and J dropped 3 bases, with 18 bases sitting between them. The CDR3 contains 17 residues. Germline CDR1 SNHLY, CDR2 FYNNEI.

A few counts support this clonotype. V is TRBV7-8 and J is TRBJ2-2; tentatively, D is TRBD1 (5 bases). CDR3 size: 15 residues. Germline V gene data show CDR1 as SGHVS and CDR2 as FQNEAQ. Trimming took 5 bases from V and 4 from J, leaving 14 bases between them. DNA of the CDR3: TGTGCCAGCAGCCCCAGGGCAGGGCGCACCGGGGAGCTGTTTTTT. As protein: CASSPRAGRTGELFF. Full variable domain (remainder filled in from reference TRBV7-8 and TRBJ2-2): GAGVSQSPRYKVAKRGQDVALRCDPISGHVSLFWYQQALGQGPEFLTYFQNEAQLDKSGLPSDRFFAERPEGSVSTLKIQRTQQEDSAVYLCASSPRAGRTGELFFGEGSRLTVL.

The V call is TRBV7-9, the J call TRBJ1-2, with 7 bases that match TRBD1. Germline CDR1 SEHNR, CDR2 FQNEAQ (reference sequence). With V trimmed by 5 bases and J by 4 bases, 7 bases remained unmatched. The CDR3 runs to 14 residues. Written as DNA, the CDR3 is TGTGCCAGCAGCCCACCGACAGGGTTCTATGGCTACACCTTC. Protein sequence: CASSPPTGFYGYTF.

There are a few counts of this clonotype. V gene TRBV5-1 combines with J gene TRBJ2-3; D perhaps matches TRBD2 (6 bases). Germline assignment: CDR1 SGHRS and CDR2 YFSETQ. This CDR3 has 14 residues. V shed 4 bases and J shed 5 bases, with 14 bases lying between them. CDR3 loop: CASSGRGGVDTQYF. In DNA, the CDR3 is TGCGCCAGCAGCGGACGGGGAGGAGTAGATACGCAGTATTTT. Based on the CDR3 plus reference TRBV5-1 and TRBJ2-3, the full variable domain is KAGVTQTPRYLIKTRGQQVTLSCSPISGHRSVSWYQQTPGQGLQFLFEYFSETQRNKGNFPGRFSGRQFSNSRSEMNVSTLELGDSALYLCASSGRGGVDTQYFGPGTRLTVL.

The chain employs TRBV9 and TRBJ2-6, with 10 nucleotides matching TRBD1. Unmatched junction bases numbered 4, after V lost 1 base and J lost 0 bases. Germline V gene lookup returns CDR1 SGDLS and CDR2 YYNGEE. The CDR3 runs to 18 residues. In nucleotides, the CDR3 is TGTGCCAGCAGCGTAAGAGGGGACAGGGGCTCTGGGGCCAACGTCCTGACTTTC. Protein product: CASSVRGDRGSGANVLTF.

The chain recombines TRBV27 with TRBJ2-2; unclear D gene. The V gene lost 4 bases and the J gene lost 9 bases, with 9 bases spanning the gap. Germline CDR1 MNHEY, CDR2 SMNVEV (reference sequence). The CDR3 covers 12 residues. CDR3 in amino acids: CASSSQSRELFF. CDR3 DNA: TGTGCCAGCAGTTCCCAATCCCGGGAGCTGTTTTTT.

CDR3 region: CASSQVSVKTPSLDTGELFF. The DNA for the CDR3 is TGCGCCAGCAGCCAAGTCTCCGTTAAGACCCCGTCTCTAGACACCGGGGAGCTGTTTTTT. This chain uses TRBV4-1 with TRBJ2-2; no firm D call. V lost 1 base to trimming and J lost 3 bases, with 24 bases between them. The CDR3 covers 20 residues. The V gene's germline CDR1 is MGHRA and CDR2 YSYEKL.

The genes are TRBV21-1 and TRBJ1-6; TRBD1 reflects the table's D call only, with no check against the DNA. TRBV21-1 counts as a pseudogene. The CDR3 sequence is 19 residues long. The chain's CDR3 is CASSKVPSRLSSYNSPLHF. Written as DNA, the CDR3 is TGTGCCAGCAGCAAAGTACCGTCCCGATTGAGCTCCTATAATTCACCCCTCCACTTT.

This clonotype was counted between two and nine times. The chain carries TRBV7-3 and TRBJ1-5; maybe TRBD1 (6 bases). The CDR3 has 15 amino acids. Germline V lookup: CDR1 SGHTA, CDR2 FQGTGA. V dropped 5 bases and J dropped 9 bases, with 20 bases sitting between them. CDR3 amino acids: CASSLLQGLIRPQHF. The CDR3 bases are TGTGCCAGCAGCCTTCTACAGGGTTTAATTCGGCCCCAGCATTTT.

This sequence joins TRBV20-1 and TRBJ2-3; no clear D gene. The CDR3 has 11 residues. V lost 3 bases and J lost 6, with 7 bases in between. Germline-derived CDR1 and CDR2 are DFQATT and SNEGSKA (reference sequence). The CDR3 bases are TGCAGTGCTAGGGATTTTGATACGCAGTATTTT. This gives the protein CSARDFDTQYF.

This clonotype was observed at least ten times. The chain combines TRBV29-1 with TRBJ2-3; D may be TRBD2 (5 bases). Per germline, CDR1 SQVTM and CDR2 ANQGSEA. This CDR3 contains 12 residues. V shed 3 bases and J shed 4 bases, with 8 bases lying between them. CDR3 nucleotide sequence: TGCAGCGTTGACGAGGGCGCAGATACGCAGTATTTT. This gives the protein CSVDEGADTQYF.

This clonotype was counted a few times. The J gene is TRBJ2-3, the V gene TRBV12-3 or TRBV12-4; TRBD2 agrees at 9 bases. This CDR3 region has 16 residues. Germline trimming cut 7 bases from V and 2 bases from J; bases unmatched to any gene: 10. The CDR3 DNA sequence: TGTGCCAGCAAAGCCCGCAGCGGGGGGATCACAGATACGCAGTATTTT. It is translated as CASKARSGGITDTQYF.

The rearrangement joins TRBV5-1 to TRBJ2-3; TRBD1 aligns across 8 bases. Unmatched junction bases numbered 7, after V lost 2 bases and J lost 2 bases. Germline V lookup: CDR1 SGHRS, CDR2 YFSETQ. The CDR3 consists of 16 residues. CDR3 bases: TGCGCCAGCAGCTTTATGCGGACAGGGACCACAGATACGCAGTATTTT. Translation: CASSFMRTGTTDTQYF.

This clonotype has more than one count but fewer than ten. The chain couples TRBV25-1 to TRBJ1-1; D uncertain. The CDR3 totals 14 residues. The germline V gene encodes CDR1 MGHDK and CDR2 SYGVNS. The ends were cut back, 3 bases at V and 5 bases at J, with 13 bases in the middle. Written as DNA, the CDR3 is TGTGCCAGCAGTGATGGGGTAGGGTGGACTGAAGCTTTCTTT. Protein: CASSDGVGWTEAFF.